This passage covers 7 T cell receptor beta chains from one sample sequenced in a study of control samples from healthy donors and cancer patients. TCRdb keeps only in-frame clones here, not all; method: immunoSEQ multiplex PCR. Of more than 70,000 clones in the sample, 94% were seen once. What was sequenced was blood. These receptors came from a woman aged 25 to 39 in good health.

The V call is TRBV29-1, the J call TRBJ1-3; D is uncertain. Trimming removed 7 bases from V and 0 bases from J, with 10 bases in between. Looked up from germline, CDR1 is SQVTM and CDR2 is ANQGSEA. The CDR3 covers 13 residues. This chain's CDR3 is CSGMTASGNTIYF. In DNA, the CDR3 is TGCAGCGGGATGACGGCCTCTGGAAACACCATATATTTT.

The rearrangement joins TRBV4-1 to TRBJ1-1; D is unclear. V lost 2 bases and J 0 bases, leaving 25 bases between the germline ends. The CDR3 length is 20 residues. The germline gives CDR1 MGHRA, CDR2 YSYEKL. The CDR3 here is CASSQPPMLTRPGMNTEAFF. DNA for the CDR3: TGCGCCAGCAGCCAACCCCCAATGCTCACTCGTCCGGGAATGAACACTGAAGCTTTCTTT.

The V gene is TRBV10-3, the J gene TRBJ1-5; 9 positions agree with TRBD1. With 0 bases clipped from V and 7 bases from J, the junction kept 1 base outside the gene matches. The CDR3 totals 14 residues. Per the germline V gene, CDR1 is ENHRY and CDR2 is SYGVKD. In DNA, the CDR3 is TGTGCCATCAGTGAGTCGGGACAGGGCCAGCCCCAGCATTTT. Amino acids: CAISESGQGQPQHF.

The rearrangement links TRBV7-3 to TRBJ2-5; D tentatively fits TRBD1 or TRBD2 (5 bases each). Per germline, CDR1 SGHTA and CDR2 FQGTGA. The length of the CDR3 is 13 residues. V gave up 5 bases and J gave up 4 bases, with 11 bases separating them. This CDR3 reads CASSPSGRETQYF. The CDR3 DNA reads TGTGCCAGCAGCCCTTCAGGGAGAGAGACCCAGTACTTC.

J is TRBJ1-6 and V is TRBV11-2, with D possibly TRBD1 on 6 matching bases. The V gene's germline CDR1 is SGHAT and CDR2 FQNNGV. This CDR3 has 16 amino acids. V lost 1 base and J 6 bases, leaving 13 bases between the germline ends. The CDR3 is CASSLAGGGPNSPLHF. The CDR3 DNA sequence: TGTGCCAGCAGCTTAGCCGGAGGGGGACCTAATTCACCCCTCCACTTT.

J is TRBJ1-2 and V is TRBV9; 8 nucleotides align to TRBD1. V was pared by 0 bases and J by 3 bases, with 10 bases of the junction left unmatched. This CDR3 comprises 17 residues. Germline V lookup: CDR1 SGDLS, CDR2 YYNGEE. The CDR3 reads CASSVDAIGGQDYGYTF. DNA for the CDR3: TGTGCCAGCAGCGTAGACGCTATTGGGGGACAGGACTATGGCTACACCTTC. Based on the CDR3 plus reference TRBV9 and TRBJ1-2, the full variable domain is DSGVTQTPKHLITATGQRVTLRCSPRSGDLSVYWYQQSLDQGLQFLIQYYNGEERAKGNILERFSAQQFPDLHSELNLSSLELGDSALYFCASSVDAIGGQDYGYTFGSGTRLTVV.

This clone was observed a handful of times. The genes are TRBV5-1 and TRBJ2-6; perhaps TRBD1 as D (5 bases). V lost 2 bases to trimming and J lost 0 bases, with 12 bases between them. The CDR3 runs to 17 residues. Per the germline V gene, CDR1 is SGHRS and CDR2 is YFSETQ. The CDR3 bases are TGCGCCAGCAGCTTCACCTCGACAGCCTCTGGGGCCAACGTCCTGACTTTC. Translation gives CASSFTSTASGANVLTF.